These 7 T cell receptor beta chains originate from one sample sequenced in a study of shared clonotypes between healthy human individuals. The method was immunoSEQ multiplex PCR; TCRdb's version includes in-frame clones alone and lacks a portion of them. The sample shows around 510,000 clones, about 96% of them seen only once. Source material: naive CD4+ T cells sorted from blood. Indicated subset: CD45RA+ positively selected. These receptors all stem from a woman aged 25 to 39 in good health.

This clone was observed once. V is TRBV5-1 and J is TRBJ1-1; D is possibly TRBD1 (6 bases). This CDR3 has 15 residues. Trimming took off 2 bases at V and 2 bases at J, with 13 bases between the two ends. Germline CDR1 and CDR2: SGHRS and YFSETQ. CDR3 nucleotides: TGCGCCAGCAGCTTTGAGGACAGTTCTAACACTGAAGCTTTCTTT. Its translation is CASSFEDSSNTEAFF.

The CDR3, as DNA: TGTGCCAGCAGCCAAGGAGGATTGGCGGGCCTTCAAGAGACCCAGTACTTC. This encodes CASSQGGLAGLQETQYF. The rearrangement links TRBV4-2 to TRBJ2-5; TRBD2 might be the D (5 bases). V was shortened by 1 base and J by 2 bases, with 17 bases between the two germline ends. This CDR3 spans 17 amino acids. CDR1 and CDR2 (germline): LGHNA, YNFKEQ.

The genes are TRBV28 and TRBJ2-7, with TRBD2 identical over 7 bases. After removal of 6 bases from V and 3 bases from J, the junction contained 11 bases not matched to a gene. The CDR3 loop spans 15 amino acids. Germline V lookup: CDR1 MDHEN, CDR2 SYDVKM. CDR3 region: CASRPVRLALYEQYF. CDR3 DNA: TGTGCCAGCAGACCCGTAAGACTAGCCCTCTACGAGCAGTACTTC.

The chain joins TRBV23-1 to TRBJ1-5; 8 positions match TRBD1. TRBV23-1 is reported as an ORF; its role is uncertain. There are 15 residues in the CDR3. V lost 4 bases, J lost 6 bases, and 8 bases stayed unmatched. The CDR3 DNA sequence: TGCGCCAGCAGTCCTACCAGGGGGCCGTTTCAGCCCCAGCATTTT. Protein product: CASSPTRGPFQPQHF.

This rearrangement joins TRBV13 to TRBJ1-1, with D uncertain. Trimming left V 2 bases short and J 2 bases short, with 6 bases between. Per germline, CDR1 PRHDT and CDR2 FYEKMQ (reference sequence). CDR3 size: 13 residues. CDR3 coding DNA: TGTGCCAGCAGCTTATCGGGTAACACTGAAGCTTTCTTT. Residues: CASSLSGNTEAFF.

The chain has TRBV2 and TRBJ2-1, with D uncertain. Germline V lookup: CDR1 SNHLY, CDR2 FYNNEI. The CDR3 is 11 residues long. V was cut by 5 bases and J by 13 bases, with 12 bases left in between. CDR3 bases: TGTGCCAGCAGTCTAGGAGCGTCACAGTTCTTC. It codes for CASSLGASQFF.

This chain joins TRBV9 and TRBJ2-2; the D is unclear. Trimming took 0 bases from V and 4 from J, leaving 7 bases between them. Germline V gene data show CDR1 as SGDLS and CDR2 as YYNGEE. The CDR3 is 14 amino acids. The CDR3 nucleotides are TGTGCCAGCAGCGTAGTGGGGTTCACCGGGGAGCTGTTTTTT. Translated: CASSVVGFTGELFF.